A single sample is the source of the 9 T cell receptor beta chains below, sequenced in a study of blood T cell repertoires in COVID-19. Produced via immunoSEQ multiplex PCR; TCRdb's table is partial and in-frame only. The sample records about 300,000 clones, about 90% being singletons. What was sequenced was peripheral blood. The receptors come from a man aged 18 to 29 who had recovered from COVID-19.

CDR3 coding DNA: TGTGCCAGCAGTTTGGTGGACAGCTACAATGAGCAGTTCTTC. Translating it yields CASSLVDSYNEQFF. This chain joins TRBV27 and TRBJ2-1; the D gene is possibly TRBD1 (6 bases). CDR1 and CDR2 from the germline V gene are MNHEY and SMNVEV (reference sequence). Trimming cost V 3 bases and J 3 bases, with 9 bases left between them. There are 14 residues in the CDR3.

J is TRBJ2-7 and V is TRBV5-1; 9 positions match TRBD2. Germline values: CDR1 SGHRS, CDR2 YFSETQ. Trimming cost V 0 bases and J 5 bases; bases outside gene matches: 6. The length of the CDR3 is 15 residues. The CDR3 nucleotides read TGCGCCAGCAGCTTGGTGGCGGGAGGGCCCCACGAGCAGTACTTC. It specifies CASSLVAGGPHEQYF.

The rearrangement links TRBV9 to TRBJ1-1; 10 bases align to TRBD1. CDR1 SGDLS and CDR2 YYNGEE come from the germline V gene. The CDR3 contains 16 residues. Unmatched junction bases numbered 12, after V lost 5 bases and J lost 5 bases. The CDR3 DNA reads TGTGCCAGCAGTGCCTTCAACGGACAGGGGGAAACTGAAGCTTTCTTT. Protein: CASSAFNGQGETEAFF.

The CDR3 region has the DNA TGTGCCAGTAGTATTGGCGGGGGGGCCCCCAATGAGCAGTTCTTC. Its translation: CASSIGGGAPNEQFF. This chain uses TRBV19 with TRBJ2-1; 9 bases align to TRBD2. Germline V gene lookup returns CDR1 LNHDA and CDR2 SQIVND (reference sequence). J was trimmed by 6 bases and V by 3 bases; bases with no gene match: 6. This CDR3 spans 15 amino acids.

This clone was seen just once. V usage is TRBV2 and J usage is TRBJ2-5, with D possibly being TRBD1 (5 bases). Trimming stripped 4 bases from V and 3 bases from J, with 9 bases between. Germline-derived CDR1 and CDR2 are SNHLY and FYNNEI. The CDR3 totals 13 residues. Here the CDR3 reads CASSGGREETQYF. The CDR3 region has the DNA TGTGCCAGCAGTGGAGGCAGGGAAGAGACCCAGTACTTC.

This sequence joins TRBV19 and TRBJ1-1, with D tentatively TRBD1 (5 bases). V lost 1 base, J lost 6 bases, and 12 bases lay in between. Germline V gene sequence: CDR1 LNHDA, CDR2 SQIVND (reference sequence). The CDR3 has 14 residues. CDR3 sequence reads: CASSIVPGQAEAFF. In DNA form, the CDR3 reads TGTGCCAGTAGTATAGTTCCAGGGCAGGCTGAAGCTTTCTTT. Full variable domain (missing parts from reference TRBV19 and TRBJ1-1): DGGITQSPKYLFRKEGQNVTLSCEQNLNHDAMYWYRQDPGQGLRLIYYSQIVNDFQKGDIAEGYSVSREKKESFPLTVTSAQKNPTAFYLCASSIVPGQAEAFFGQGTRLTVV.

This chain uses TRBV3-1 (or the pseudogene TRBV3-2) with TRBJ1-2, with 8 nucleotides matching TRBD1. Germline V gene sequence: CDR1 LGHDT, CDR2 YNNKEL (reference sequence). J lost 2 bases, V lost 4 bases, and 24 bases had no gene match. This CDR3 region has 21 residues. For the CDR3, the DNA is TGTGCCAGCAGCCGAGGACAGGGTCGGGGGCAGTCGGGGAGGTCCAACTATGGCTACACCTTC. Its translation is CASSRGQGRGQSGRSNYGYTF.

The chain couples TRBV6-2 or TRBV6-3 to TRBJ1-6; maybe TRBD1 (6 bases). Germline CDR1 MNHEY, CDR2 SVGEGT. This CDR3 has 16 residues. Trimming took 6 bases from V and 3 from J, leaving 15 bases between them. CDR3 in DNA: TGTGCCAGCAGCGGAAGGACAGAAGTCTATAATTCACCCCTCCACTTT. Translated, it gives CASSGRTEVYNSPLHF.

The rearrangement uses TRBV7-9 and TRBJ2-5; 9 nucleotides line up with TRBD2. V dropped 5 bases and J dropped 4; count of bases not matched to a gene: 11. The CDR3 totals 16 residues. The germline V gene encodes CDR1 SEHNR and CDR2 FQNEAQ (reference sequence). CDR3 protein: CASSPTALAGRETQYF. CDR3 in DNA: TGTGCCAGCAGCCCCACGGCCCTAGCGGGAAGAGAGACCCAGTACTTC.